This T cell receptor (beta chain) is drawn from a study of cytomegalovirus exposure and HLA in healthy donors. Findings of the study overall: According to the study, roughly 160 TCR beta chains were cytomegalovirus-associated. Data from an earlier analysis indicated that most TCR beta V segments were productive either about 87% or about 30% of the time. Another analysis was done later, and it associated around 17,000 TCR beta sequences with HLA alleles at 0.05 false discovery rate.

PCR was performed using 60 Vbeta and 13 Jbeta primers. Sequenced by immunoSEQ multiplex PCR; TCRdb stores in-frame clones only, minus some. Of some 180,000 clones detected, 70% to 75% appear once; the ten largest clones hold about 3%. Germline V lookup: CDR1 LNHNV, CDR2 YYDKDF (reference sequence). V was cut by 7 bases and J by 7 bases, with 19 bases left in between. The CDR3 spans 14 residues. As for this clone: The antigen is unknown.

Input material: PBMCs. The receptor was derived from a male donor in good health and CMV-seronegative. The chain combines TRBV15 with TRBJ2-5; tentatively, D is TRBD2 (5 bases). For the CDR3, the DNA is TGTGCCACCACTCCACAACGGGGTTTCGGGACCCAGTACTTC. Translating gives CATTPQRGFGTQYF.